These 10 T cell receptor beta chains originate from one sample sequenced in a study of blood T cell repertoires in COVID-19. The method was immunoSEQ multiplex PCR; TCRdb's version includes in-frame clones alone and lacks a portion of them. The sample lists under 200,000 clones; 82% were seen once. Material: peripheral blood. Receptors were obtained from a woman aged 60-75 years with COVID-19, enrolled during active disease.

This clone was seen more than once but under ten times. The gene calls are TRBV5-1 and TRBJ2-2; 10 bases fit TRBD2. CDR1 and CDR2 (germline): SGHRS, YFSETQ. J was trimmed by 2 bases and V by 4 bases; bases with no gene match: 5. The CDR3 has 16 amino acids. CDR3 in DNA: TGCGCCAGCAGCCCAACTAGCGGGGTTAACACCGGGGAGCTGTTTTTT. Translating it yields CASSPTSGVNTGELFF.

The V gene is TRBV24-1, the J gene TRBJ2-1; 9 positions match TRBD2. Unmatched junction bases numbered 20, after V lost 3 bases and J lost 3 bases. The CDR3 loop spans 21 amino acids. CDR1 and CDR2 (germline): KGHDR, SFDVKD. The CDR3 DNA sequence: TGTGCCACCAGTGATACTGGAGGCCTAGCGGGAAGTTTGGGGGGCTACAATGAGCAGTTCTTC. This encodes CATSDTGGLAGSLGGYNEQFF.

The gene calls are TRBV5-1 and TRBJ2-1, with D maybe TRBD1 (6 bases). CDR3 length: 14 residues. The V gene's germline CDR1 is SGHRS and CDR2 YFSETQ. V lost 2 bases, J lost 7 bases, and 13 bases lay in between. The CDR3 loop is CASSLQGIANEQFF. The CDR3, as DNA: TGCGCCAGCAGCTTACAGGGTATAGCAAATGAGCAGTTCTTC.

The V and J genes are TRBV7-3 and TRBJ2-1; 11 nucleotides align to TRBD2. The CDR3 consists of 15 residues. After removal of 1 base from V and 7 bases from J, the junction contained 3 bases not matched to a gene. The germline V gene has CDR1 SGHTA and CDR2 FQGTGA. This chain's CDR3 is CASSLILAGVNEQFF. CDR3 nucleotides: TGTGCCAGCAGCTTAATACTAGCGGGAGTTAATGAGCAGTTCTTC.

The V call is TRBV25-1, the J call TRBJ1-1, with TRBD1 matching 7 bases. CDR3 length equals 14 residues. Unmatched junction bases numbered 3, after V lost 4 bases and J lost 1 base. Per the germline V gene, CDR1 is MGHDK and CDR2 is SYGVNS. The DNA for the CDR3 is TGTGCCAGCAGTGGGACAGGTAGGAACACTGAAGCTTTCTTT. Protein product: CASSGTGRNTEAFF.

V gene TRBV6-6 combines with J gene TRBJ2-1; TRBD1 aligns across 7 bases. The germline V gene encodes CDR1 MNHNY and CDR2 SVGAGI (reference sequence). The length of the CDR3 is 16 residues. Trimming cost V 5 bases and J 2 bases; bases outside gene matches: 9. This CDR3 is CASSTDRVGAYNEQFF. DNA of the CDR3: TGTGCCAGCAGTACCGACAGGGTAGGGGCCTACAATGAGCAGTTCTTC.

The chain couples TRBV6-5 to TRBJ1-6; 7 bases fit TRBD1. Germline CDR1 and CDR2: MNHEY and SVGAGI. J gave up 6 bases and V 8 bases, and 7 bases lay outside the gene matches. This CDR3 is 14 amino acids long. The CDR3, as DNA: TGTGCCAGCGATGCGGGACAGCTTAATTCACCCCTCCACTTT. The encoded protein is CASDAGQLNSPLHF.

CDR3 sequence: CASSQAGRLQISQNTQYF. DNA for the CDR3: TGTGCCAGCAGCCAAGCAGGGAGGTTACAGATTAGTCAGAATACGCAGTATTTT. J is TRBJ2-3 and V is TRBV14; the D gene is possibly TRBD2 (6 bases). CDR1 is SGHDN, CDR2 FVKESK, per germline. CDR3 size: 18 residues. The germline V and J ends were trimmed by 1 base and 7 bases, with 24 bases remaining between them.

This clone showed up just a few times. V usage is TRBV14 and J usage is TRBJ2-1, with 12 bases matching TRBD2. The germline CDR1 and CDR2 sequences are SGHDN and FVKESK. The V gene end was trimmed by 0 bases and the J gene end by 10 bases; junction bases not matched to a gene: 10. This CDR3 is built from 17 residues. The CDR3 DNA sequence: TGTGCCAGCAGCCAAGATCACGGGACTAGCGGGTCCTGGGAGCAGTTCTTC. It translates to CASSQDHGTSGSWEQFF.

This clone was counted only a few times. Other nucleotide sequences in the sample specify the same CDR3. The rearrangement joins TRBV7-2 to TRBJ1-2, with D tentatively TRBD1 (5 bases). Trimming pared 3 bases from V and 4 bases from J, leaving 6 bases between. The V gene's germline CDR1 is SGHTA and CDR2 FQGNSA. This CDR3 is built from 12 residues. The CDR3 coding sequence is TGTGCCAGCAGCTTGGGGGGCTATGGCTACACCTTC. It is translated as CASSLGGYGYTF.